These 24 T cell receptor beta chains share one sample of origin, sequenced in a study of shared clonotypes between healthy human individuals. Using immunoSEQ multiplex PCR, the repertoire was profiled, and TCRdb retains in-frame clones only, with some absent. Of about 1 million clones in the sample, around four fifths are singletons; the top ten hold about 1.5%. The specimen was memory CD4+ T cells sorted from blood. The sample's subset: CD45RA-negative fraction. Every receptor here comes from a man younger than 35 in good health.

This clone showed up many times. Within the sample, other DNA sequences also encode this same CDR3. This chain uses TRBV7-2 with TRBJ1-2, with D possibly being TRBD1 (5 bases). Trimming stripped 5 bases from V and 4 bases from J, with 14 bases between. CDR3 length equals 14 residues. Germline CDR1 reads SGHTA; CDR2 reads FQGNSA. The CDR3 coding sequence is TGTGCCAGCAGCCCCCCGGGGGTTGTCTATGGCTACACCTTC. As protein: CASSPPGVVYGYTF. Drawing the rest from reference TRBV7-2 and TRBJ1-2, the complete variable domain is GAGVSQSPSNKVTEKGKDVELRCDPISGHTALYWYRQSLGQGLEFLIYFQGNSAPDKSGLPSDRFSAERTGGSVSTLTIQRTQQEDSAVYLCASSPPGVVYGYTFGSGTRLTVV.

The V call is TRBV4-3, the J call TRBJ2-3; 7 nucleotides line up with TRBD2. CDR3 size: 17 residues. V lost 3 bases and J lost 2; bases outside the gene matches: 11. Germline V CDR1 and CDR2: LGHNA, YSLEER. The CDR3, as DNA: TGCGCCAGCAGCCAGGACCCCGCCGGGACTAACACAGATACGCAGTATTTT. Translation gives CASSQDPAGTNTDTQYF.

This clone was detected only a few times. The identical CDR3 is also encoded by other nucleotide sequences in the sample. The genes are TRBV5-6 and TRBJ1-5; 9 nucleotides line up with TRBD1. The germline V gene has CDR1 SGHDT and CDR2 YYEEEE. V gave up 0 bases and J gave up 4 bases; unmatched junction bases: 2. CDR3 length equals 15 residues. The CDR3 here is CASSLGDRDNQPQHF. The CDR3 nucleotides are TGTGCCAGCAGCTTGGGGGACAGGGATAATCAGCCCCAGCATTTT.

This clone was counted a few times. The CDR3 here is CSVEEVSGANVLTF. In nucleotides, the CDR3 is TGCAGCGTTGAAGAGGTATCTGGGGCCAACGTCCTGACTTTC. The chain couples TRBV29-1 to TRBJ2-6; D is ambiguous. Germline CDR1 is SQVTM and CDR2 is ANQGSEA. The CDR3 extends over 14 amino acids. V lost 0 bases and J lost 1, with 4 bases in between.

This chain connects TRBV15 to TRBJ2-7; tentatively, D is TRBD1 or TRBD2 (5 bases each). CDR3 length: 17 amino acids. Trimming stripped 0 bases from V and 2 bases from J, with 17 bases between. Germline CDR1 is LNHNV and CDR2 is YYDKDF (reference sequence). The CDR3 DNA reads as TGTGCCACCAGCAGAGATCTCGGGACCCTTCCTACCTACGAGCAGTACTTC. Its protein product is CATSRDLGTLPTYEQYF.

The chain employs TRBV18 and TRBJ1-5; 8 bases match TRBD1. This CDR3 contains 17 residues. The trim removed 4 bases at V and 0 bases at J, leaving 8 bases unmatched. CDR1 is KGHSH and CDR2 is LQKENI in the germline V gene. The CDR3 bases are TGTGCCAGCTCACTGGACAGGGTGGGCTATAGCAATCAGCCCCAGCATTTT. It encodes CASSLDRVGYSNQPQHF.

The chain joins TRBV2 to TRBJ1-3; D perhaps matches TRBD1 (5 bases). Germline CDR1 and CDR2: SNHLY and FYNNEI. V was cut by 5 bases and J by 3 bases, with 14 bases left in between. The CDR3 has 15 residues. In nucleotides, the CDR3 is TGTGCCAGCAGTTCTGAGGGGCCTTTTGGAAACACCATATATTTT. Its translation: CASSSEGPFGNTIYF.

The chain carries TRBV5-4 and TRBJ2-7; 7 nucleotides align to TRBD1. The CDR3 runs 13 residues. Germline V gives CDR1 SGHNT, CDR2 YYREEE (reference sequence). V trimming: 4 bases; J trimming: 5 bases; junction bases outside the gene matches: 6. The CDR3 coding sequence is TGTGCCAGCAGCGCTCGGACAGGCCACGAGCAGTACTTC. Encoded protein: CASSARTGHEQYF.

This rearrangement joins TRBV4-1 to TRBJ1-6; D is perhaps TRBD1 (5 bases). Trimming removed 0 bases at V and 9 bases at J, with 21 bases between. From germline, CDR1 is MGHRA and CDR2 YSYEKL. This CDR3 has 18 amino acids. CDR3 protein: CASSQDPTREGSGSPLHF. As DNA, the CDR3 is TGCGCCAGCAGCCAAGATCCCACAAGGGAGGGGTCGGGTTCACCCCTCCACTTT.

V is TRBV2 and J is TRBJ1-4, with D unclear. Germline loops: CDR1 SNHLY, CDR2 FYNNEI. The V gene lost 6 bases and the J gene lost 0 bases, with 11 bases spanning the gap. This CDR3 contains 15 residues. This CDR3 reads CASSVNSATNEKLFF. The CDR3 region has the DNA TGTGCCAGCAGCGTAAACTCAGCAACTAATGAAAAACTGTTTTTT.

This clone was seen only a few times. This chain links TRBV13 with TRBJ2-7; tentatively, D is TRBD1 (6 bases). CDR1 is PRHDT and CDR2 is FYEKMQ in the germline V gene (reference sequence). The CDR3 runs 14 residues. V lost 3 bases, J lost 1 base, and 10 bases lay in between. For the CDR3, the DNA is TGTGCCAGCAGCTTGGGACATCTATCCTACGAGCAGTACTTC. Translation: CASSLGHLSYEQYF.

The chain is built from TRBV5-1 and TRBJ2-6, with D perhaps matching TRBD2 (5 bases). CDR3 length: 14 residues. V lost 5 bases, J lost 0 bases, and 6 bases lay in between. Germline V gene data show CDR1 as SGHRS and CDR2 as YFSETQ. The chain's CDR3 is CASRRDSGANVLTF. The CDR3 coding sequence is TGCGCCAGCAGGAGGGACTCTGGGGCCAACGTCCTGACTTTC. The variable domain in full, with the rest retrieved from reference TRBV5-1 and TRBJ2-6, is KAGVTQTPRYLIKTRGQQVTLSCSPISGHRSVSWYQQTPGQGLQFLFEYFSETQRNKGNFPGRFSGRQFSNSRSEMNVSTLELGDSALYLCASRRDSGANVLTFGAGSRLTVL.

The gene calls are TRBV7-2 and TRBJ2-1, with D unresolved. V was shortened by 4 bases and J by 6 bases, with 7 bases between the two germline ends. Germline V gene lookup returns CDR1 SGHTA and CDR2 FQGNSA. This CDR3 has 12 residues. The CDR3 here is CASSSRLNEQFF. DNA for the CDR3: TGTGCCAGCAGCTCTAGACTCAATGAGCAGTTCTTC.

The CDR3 DNA follows: TGTGCCAGCAGCCATTACACAGATACGCAGTATTTT. Translated, it gives CASSHYTDTQYF. The chain carries TRBV5-4 and TRBJ2-3; D not certain. CDR1 and CDR2 from the germline V gene are SGHNT and YYREEE (reference sequence). The CDR3 loop spans 12 amino acids. V was cut by 4 bases and J by 2 bases, with 5 bases left in between.

J is TRBJ2-3 and V is TRBV18; 12 bases align to TRBD2. J was trimmed by 4 bases and V by 4 bases; bases with no gene match: 3. The CDR3 totals 15 residues. The germline V gene encodes CDR1 KGHSH and CDR2 LQKENI. CDR3 nucleotides: TGTGCCAGCTCACTAAGACTAGCGGGAGCAGATACGCAGTATTTT. Encoded protein: CASSLRLAGADTQYF.

This chain links TRBV12-5 with TRBJ2-2, with unresolved D. Germline CDR1 and CDR2: LGHNT and FRNRAP. Trimming stripped 5 bases from V and 7 bases from J, with 14 bases between. The length of the CDR3 is 14 residues. The CDR3 region is CASGLTGPGGELFF. DNA of the CDR3: TGTGCTAGTGGTCTCACCGGACCCGGCGGGGAGCTGTTTTTT.

The CDR3 here is CASGDSYNSPLHF. The CDR3, as DNA: TGTGCCAGCGGCGACAGCTATAATTCACCCCTCCACTTT. The chain has TRBV27 and TRBJ1-6; tentative D call: TRBD1 (5 bases). CDR3 length: 13 amino acids. Trimming left V 8 bases short and J 3 bases short, with 8 bases between. CDR1 is MNHEY and CDR2 is SMNVEV in the germline V gene (reference sequence).

Here the CDR3 DNA reads TGTGCCAGCAGTACAGAGAGCTCCTACGAGCAGTACTTC. Amino acid sequence: CASSTESSYEQYF. This sequence joins TRBV6-1 and TRBJ2-7; D gene ambiguous. The V gene lost 5 bases and the J gene lost 0 bases, with 8 bases spanning the gap. Germline CDR1 is MNHNS and CDR2 is SASEGT. The CDR3 has 13 amino acids.

The gene calls are TRBV5-1 and TRBJ1-2; weak D call: TRBD1 (5 bases). The CDR3 totals 13 residues. V was trimmed by 4 bases and J by 8 bases, leaving 15 bases between them. CDR1 and CDR2 from the germline V gene are SGHRS and YFSETQ. CDR3 in amino acids: CASSTDIMGGYTF. The CDR3 coding sequence is TGCGCCAGCAGCACGGACATCATGGGAGGCTACACCTTC. Supplemented by reference TRBV5-1 and TRBJ1-2, the full variable domain reads KAGVTQTPRYLIKTRGQQVTLSCSPISGHRSVSWYQQTPGQGLQFLFEYFSETQRNKGNFPGRFSGRQFSNSRSEMNVSTLELGDSALYLCASSTDIMGGYTFGSGTRLTVV.

This clone appeared a single time. The chain carries TRBV9 and TRBJ2-7, with D possibly TRBD1 on 5 matching bases. CDR1 and CDR2 from the germline V gene are SGDLS and YYNGEE. The CDR3 sequence is 13 residues long. The V end lost 3 bases, the J end lost 11 bases, and 18 bases lay between the germline ends. CDR3: CASSEQVGAIKYF. The CDR3 DNA sequence: TGTGCCAGCAGCGAACAGGTTGGGGCAATAAAGTACTTC.

CDR3 residues: CASNDREGSYNEQFF. The CDR3 DNA sequence: TGTGCCAGCAACGACAGGGAAGGGTCCTACAATGAGCAGTTCTTC. The V and J genes are TRBV7-8 and TRBJ2-1, with 7 nucleotides matching TRBD1. Germline CDR1 is SGHVS and CDR2 is FQNEAQ. V gave up 7 bases and J gave up 1 base; unmatched junction bases: 7. The length of the CDR3 is 15 residues. Based on the CDR3 plus reference TRBV7-8 and TRBJ2-1, the full variable domain is GAGVSQSPRYKVAKRGQDVALRCDPISGHVSLFWYQQALGQGPEFLTYFQNEAQLDKSGLPSDRFFAERPEGSVSTLKIQRTQQEDSAVYLCASNDREGSYNEQFFGPGTRLTVL.

Regarding this clone: Other DNA sequences within the sample encode an identical CDR3. This chain uses TRBV19 with TRBJ1-5, with 8 bases aligning to TRBD1. Germline CDR1 reads LNHDA; CDR2 reads SQIVND (reference sequence). Trimming cost V 3 bases and J 1 base; bases outside gene matches: 2. This CDR3 is 15 amino acids long. This CDR3 is CASSIGDRSNQPQHF. CDR3 DNA: TGTGCCAGTAGTATCGGGGACAGGAGCAATCAGCCCCAGCATTTT.

V and J are TRBV30 and TRBJ2-2; no firm D call. Per germline, CDR1 GTSNPN and CDR2 SVGIG (reference sequence). This CDR3 has 15 residues. Trimming left V 7 bases short and J 5 bases short, with 20 bases between. In DNA form, the CDR3 reads TGTGCCTCCCCCCTCGACAACTTGGGAACCGGGGAGCTGTTTTTT. Translated: CASPLDNLGTGELFF. The full variable domain, with the rest looked up from reference TRBV30 and TRBJ2-2, is SQTIHQWPATLVQPVGSPLSLECTVEGTSNPNLYWYRQAAGRGLQLLFYSVGIGQISSEVPQNLSASRPQDRQFILSSKKLLLSDSGFYLCASPLDNLGTGELFFGEGSRLTVL.

The chain couples TRBV6-1 to TRBJ1-5; a possible D gene is TRBD1 (6 bases). CDR1 is MNHNS and CDR2 is SASEGT in the germline V gene. The CDR3 is 15 amino acids. Trimming cost V 8 bases and J 7 bases, with 21 bases left between them. The CDR3 DNA reads as TGTGCCAGCGCCTATCGAGGGGGGGCGGGGCAGCCCCAGCATTTT. Translating it yields CASAYRGGAGQPQHF.